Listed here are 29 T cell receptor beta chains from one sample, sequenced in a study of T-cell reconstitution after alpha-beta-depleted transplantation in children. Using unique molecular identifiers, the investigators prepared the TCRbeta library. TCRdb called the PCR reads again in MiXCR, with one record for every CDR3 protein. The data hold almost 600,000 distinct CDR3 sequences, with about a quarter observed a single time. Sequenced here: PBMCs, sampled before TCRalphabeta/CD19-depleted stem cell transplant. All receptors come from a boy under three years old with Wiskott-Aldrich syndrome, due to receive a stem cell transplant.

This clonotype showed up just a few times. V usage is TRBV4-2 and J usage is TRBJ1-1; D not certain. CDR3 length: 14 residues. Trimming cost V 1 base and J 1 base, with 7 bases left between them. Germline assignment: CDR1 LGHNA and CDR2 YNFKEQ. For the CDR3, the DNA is TGTGCCAGCAGCCAAGGAGTGGGGAACACTGAAGCTTTCTTT. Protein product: CASSQGVGNTEAFF.

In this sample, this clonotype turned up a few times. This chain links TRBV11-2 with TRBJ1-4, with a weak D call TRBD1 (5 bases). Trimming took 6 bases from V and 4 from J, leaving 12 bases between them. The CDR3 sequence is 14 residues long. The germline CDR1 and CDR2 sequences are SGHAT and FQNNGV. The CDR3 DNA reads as TGTGCCAGCAGTTACAGGACGGGTAATGAAAAACTGTTTTTT. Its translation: CASSYRTGNEKLFF. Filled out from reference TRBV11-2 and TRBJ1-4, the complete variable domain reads EAGVAQSPRYKIIEKRQSVAFWCNPISGHATLYWYQQILGQGPKLLIQFQNNGVVDDSQLPKDRFSAERLKGVDSTLKIQPAKLEDSAVYLCASSYRTGNEKLFFGSGTQLSVL.

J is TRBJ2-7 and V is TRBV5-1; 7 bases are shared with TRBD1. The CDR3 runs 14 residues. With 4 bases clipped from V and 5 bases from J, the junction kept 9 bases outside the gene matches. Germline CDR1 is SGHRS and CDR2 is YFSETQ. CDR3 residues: CASSDRQGSNEQYF. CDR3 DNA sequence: TGCGCCAGCAGCGATCGACAGGGATCAAACGAGCAGTACTTC.

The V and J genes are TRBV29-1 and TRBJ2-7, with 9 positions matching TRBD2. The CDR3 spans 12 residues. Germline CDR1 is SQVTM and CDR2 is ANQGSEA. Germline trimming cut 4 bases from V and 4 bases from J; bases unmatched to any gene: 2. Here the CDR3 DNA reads TGCAGCGTTGTGACTAGCGGTTACGAGCAGTACTTC. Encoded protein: CSVVTSGYEQYF.

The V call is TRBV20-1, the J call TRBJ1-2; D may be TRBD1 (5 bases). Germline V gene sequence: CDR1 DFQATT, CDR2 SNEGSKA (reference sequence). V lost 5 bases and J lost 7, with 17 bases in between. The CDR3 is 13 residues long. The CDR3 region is CSAGTAKRSGYTF. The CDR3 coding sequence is TGCAGTGCTGGGACGGCGAAAAGGAGTGGCTACACCTTC.

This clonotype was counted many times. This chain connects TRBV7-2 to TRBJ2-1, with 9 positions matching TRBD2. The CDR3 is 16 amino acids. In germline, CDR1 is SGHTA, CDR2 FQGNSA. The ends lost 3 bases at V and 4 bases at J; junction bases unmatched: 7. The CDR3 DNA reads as TGTGCCAGCAGCTTTAGCGGGAGAGGGGTTTACAATGAGCAGTTCTTC. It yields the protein CASSFSGRGVYNEQFF.

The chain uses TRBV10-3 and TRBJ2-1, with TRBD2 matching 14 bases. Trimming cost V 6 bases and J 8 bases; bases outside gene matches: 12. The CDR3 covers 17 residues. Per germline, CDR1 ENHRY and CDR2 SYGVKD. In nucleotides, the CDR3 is TGTGCCATCAGGCTAGATAAGGGACTAGCGGGAGCGGATGAGCAGTTCTTC. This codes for CAIRLDKGLAGADEQFF.

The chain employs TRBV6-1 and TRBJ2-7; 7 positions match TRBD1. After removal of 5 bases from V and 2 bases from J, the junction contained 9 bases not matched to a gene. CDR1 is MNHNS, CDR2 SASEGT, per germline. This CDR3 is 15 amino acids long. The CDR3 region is CASSRLTGAAYEQYF. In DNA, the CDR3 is TGTGCCAGCAGTCGTCTCACAGGGGCAGCCTACGAGCAGTACTTC.

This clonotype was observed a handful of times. The DNA for the CDR3 is TGTGCCACCAGTGATTTCGGGGGGACCCAGTACTTC. It yields the protein CATSDFGGTQYF. This chain connects TRBV24-1 to TRBJ2-5, with D possibly matching TRBD2 (6 bases). V lost 1 base and J lost 7, with 6 bases in between. This CDR3 has 12 residues. Germline V gene lookup returns CDR1 KGHDR and CDR2 SFDVKD.

The CDR3 is CSARRAIGRESNQPQHF. CDR3 in DNA: TGCAGTGCTAGAAGGGCGATCGGCAGGGAAAGCAATCAGCCCCAGCATTTT. This chain links TRBV20-1 with TRBJ1-5; perhaps TRBD1 as D (5 bases). Germline CDR1 reads DFQATT; CDR2 reads SNEGSKA (reference sequence). The CDR3 has 17 residues. V was cut by 2 bases and J by 1 base, with 18 bases left in between.

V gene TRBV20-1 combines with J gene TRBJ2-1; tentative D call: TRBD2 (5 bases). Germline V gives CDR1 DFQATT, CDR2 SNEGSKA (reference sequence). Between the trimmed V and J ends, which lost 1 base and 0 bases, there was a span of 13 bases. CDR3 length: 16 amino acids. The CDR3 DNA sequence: TGCAGTGCTAGAGTAGCAAGCGGAGGCTCCTACAATGAGCAGTTCTTC. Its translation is CSARVASGGSYNEQFF.

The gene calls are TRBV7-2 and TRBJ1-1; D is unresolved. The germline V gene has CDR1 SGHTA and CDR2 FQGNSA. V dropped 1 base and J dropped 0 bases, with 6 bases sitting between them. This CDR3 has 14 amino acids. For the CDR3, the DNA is TGTGCCAGCAGCTTAGTTGCGGTGAACACTGAAGCTTTCTTT. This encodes CASSLVAVNTEAFF.

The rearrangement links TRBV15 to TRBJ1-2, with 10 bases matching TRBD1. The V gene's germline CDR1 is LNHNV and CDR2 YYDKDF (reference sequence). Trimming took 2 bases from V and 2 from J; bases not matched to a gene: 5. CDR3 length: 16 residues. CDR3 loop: CATSRLDRGRNYGYTF. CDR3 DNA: TGTGCCACCAGCAGACTGGACAGGGGGAGAAACTATGGCTACACCTTC.

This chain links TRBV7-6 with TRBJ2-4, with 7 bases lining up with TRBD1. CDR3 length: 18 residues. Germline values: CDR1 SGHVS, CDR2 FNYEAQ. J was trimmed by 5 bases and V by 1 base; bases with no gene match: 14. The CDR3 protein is CASSLVVSAGTAQNIQYF. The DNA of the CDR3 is TGTGCCAGCAGCTTAGTGGTATCGGCCGGGACAGCACAAAACATTCAGTACTTC. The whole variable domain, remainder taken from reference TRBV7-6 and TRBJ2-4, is GAGVSQSPRYKVTKRGQDVALRCDPISGHVSLYWYRQALGQGPEFLTYFNYEAQQDKSGLPNDRFSAERPEGSISTLTIQRTEQRDSAMYRCASSLVVSAGTAQNIQYFGAGTRLSVL.

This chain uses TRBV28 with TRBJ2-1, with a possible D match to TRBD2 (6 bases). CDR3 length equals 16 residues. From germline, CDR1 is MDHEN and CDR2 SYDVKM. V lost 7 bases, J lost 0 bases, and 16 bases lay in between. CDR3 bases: TGTGCCAGCAAACGGGAGAGAAGAGGCTCCTACAATGAGCAGTTCTTC. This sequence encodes CASKRERRGSYNEQFF.

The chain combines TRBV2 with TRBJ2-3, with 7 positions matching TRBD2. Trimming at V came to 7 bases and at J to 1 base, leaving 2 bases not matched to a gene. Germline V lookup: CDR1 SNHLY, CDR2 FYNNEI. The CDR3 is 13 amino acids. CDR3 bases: TGTGCCAGCACTCGGGGGGGCACAGATACGCAGTATTTT. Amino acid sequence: CASTRGGTDTQYF.

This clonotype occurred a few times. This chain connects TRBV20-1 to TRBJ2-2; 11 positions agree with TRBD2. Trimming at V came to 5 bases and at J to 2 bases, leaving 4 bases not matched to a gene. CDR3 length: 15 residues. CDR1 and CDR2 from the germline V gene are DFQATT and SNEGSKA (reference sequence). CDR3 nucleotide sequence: TGCAGTGCTCGACTAGCGGGAACCAACACCGGGGAGCTGTTTTTT. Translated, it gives CSARLAGTNTGELFF.

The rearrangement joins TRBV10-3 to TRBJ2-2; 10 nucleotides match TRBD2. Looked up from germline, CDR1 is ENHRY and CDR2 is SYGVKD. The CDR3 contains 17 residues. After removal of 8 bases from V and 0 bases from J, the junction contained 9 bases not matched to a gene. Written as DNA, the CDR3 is TGTGCCATCGCGGCTAGCGGGAGCGCAACGAACACCGGGGAGCTGTTTTTT. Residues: CAIAASGSATNTGELFF.

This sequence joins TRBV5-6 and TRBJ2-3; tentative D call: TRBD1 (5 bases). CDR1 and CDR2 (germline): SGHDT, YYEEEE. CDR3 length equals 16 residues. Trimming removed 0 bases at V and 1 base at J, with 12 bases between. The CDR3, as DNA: TGTGCCAGCAGCTTGGTTACAGGTGTGGGCACAGATACGCAGTATTTT. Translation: CASSLVTGVGTDTQYF.

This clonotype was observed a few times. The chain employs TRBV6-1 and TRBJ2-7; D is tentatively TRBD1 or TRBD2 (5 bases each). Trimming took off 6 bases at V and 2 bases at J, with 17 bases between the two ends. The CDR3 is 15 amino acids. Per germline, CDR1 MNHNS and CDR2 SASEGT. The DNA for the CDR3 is TGTGCCAGCAGAGCCGTGGTGAGGGGAACCTACGAGCAGTACTTC. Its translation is CASRAVVRGTYEQYF.

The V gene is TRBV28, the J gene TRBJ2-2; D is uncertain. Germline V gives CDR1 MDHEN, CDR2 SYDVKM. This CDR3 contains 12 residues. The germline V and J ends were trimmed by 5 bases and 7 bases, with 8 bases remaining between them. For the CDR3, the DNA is TGTGCCAGCAGTATTCCCGGCGGGGAGCTGTTTTTT. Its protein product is CASSIPGGELFF.

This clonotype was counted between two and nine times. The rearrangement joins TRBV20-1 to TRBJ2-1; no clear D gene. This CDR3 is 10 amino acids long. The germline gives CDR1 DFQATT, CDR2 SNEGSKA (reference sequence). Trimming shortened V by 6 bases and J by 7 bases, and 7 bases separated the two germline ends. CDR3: CSAERNEQFF. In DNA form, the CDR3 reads TGCAGTGCCGAGAGGAATGAGCAGTTCTTC.

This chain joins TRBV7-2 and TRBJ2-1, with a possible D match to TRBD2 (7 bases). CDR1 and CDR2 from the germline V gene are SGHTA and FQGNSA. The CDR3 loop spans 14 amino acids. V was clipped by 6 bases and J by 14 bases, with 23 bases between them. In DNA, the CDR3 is TGTGCCAGCAGGGAACAGGGAGCTATCGGGAGGAAGTTCTTC. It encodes CASREQGAIGRKFF.

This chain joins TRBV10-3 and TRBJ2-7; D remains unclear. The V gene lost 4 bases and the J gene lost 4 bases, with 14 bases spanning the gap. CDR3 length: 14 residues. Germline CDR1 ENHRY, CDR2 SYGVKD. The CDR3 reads CAISGGQKTYEQYF. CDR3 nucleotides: TGTGCCATCAGTGGTGGTCAGAAGACTTACGAGCAGTACTTC.

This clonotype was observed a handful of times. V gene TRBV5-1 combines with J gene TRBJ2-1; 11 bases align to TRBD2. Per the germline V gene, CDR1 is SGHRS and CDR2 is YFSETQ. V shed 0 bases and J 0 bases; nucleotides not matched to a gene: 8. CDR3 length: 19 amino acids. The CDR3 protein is CASSLGGLAGGSSYNEQFF. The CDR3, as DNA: TGCGCCAGCAGCTTGGGGGGGCTAGCGGGAGGCAGCTCCTACAATGAGCAGTTCTTC.

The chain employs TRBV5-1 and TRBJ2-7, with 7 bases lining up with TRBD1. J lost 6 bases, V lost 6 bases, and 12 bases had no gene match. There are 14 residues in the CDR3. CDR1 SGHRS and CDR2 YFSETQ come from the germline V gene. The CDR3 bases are TGCGCCAGCAAGTCCTCCACAGGGGCGGGCGAGCAGTACTTC. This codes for CASKSSTGAGEQYF. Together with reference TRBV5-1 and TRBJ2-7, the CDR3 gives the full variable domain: KAGVTQTPRYLIKTRGQQVTLSCSPISGHRSVSWYQQTPGQGLQFLFEYFSETQRNKGNFPGRFSGRQFSNSRSEMNVSTLELGDSALYLCASKSSTGAGEQYFGPGTRLTVT.

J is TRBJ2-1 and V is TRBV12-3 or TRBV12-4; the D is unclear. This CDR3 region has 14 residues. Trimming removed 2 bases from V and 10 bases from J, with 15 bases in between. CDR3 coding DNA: TGTGCCAGCAGTTTAACGCCCCGGAACCTCGAGCAGTTCTTC. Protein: CASSLTPRNLEQFF.

CDR3 coding DNA: TGCAGTGCTAGGAGGCTAGCGGGAGGAAACACCGGGGAGCTGTTTTTT. It is translated as CSARRLAGGNTGELFF. The V and J genes are TRBV20-1 and TRBJ2-2, with 11 positions matching TRBD2. Germline V gene sequence: CDR1 DFQATT, CDR2 SNEGSKA (reference sequence). The CDR3 consists of 16 residues. V lost 3 bases, J lost 2 bases, and 5 bases stayed unmatched.

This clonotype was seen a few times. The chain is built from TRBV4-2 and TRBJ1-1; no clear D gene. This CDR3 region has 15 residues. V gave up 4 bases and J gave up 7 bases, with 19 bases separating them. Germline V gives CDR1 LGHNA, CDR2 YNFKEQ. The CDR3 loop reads CASSPSEGVRLEAFF. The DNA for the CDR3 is TGTGCCAGCAGCCCATCGGAGGGTGTTCGTCTTGAAGCTTTCTTT.